The 26 T cell receptor beta chains in this list originate from one sample, sequenced in a study of shared clonotypes between healthy human individuals. Generated by immunoSEQ multiplex PCR, the TCRdb table keeps only in-frame clones and is missing some. The sample consists of about 2.5 million clones, less than 95% of them appearing once. Sequenced material: naive CD4+ T cells from PBMCs. Documented subset: CD45RA+ positively selected. The source is a man younger than 35 in good health. Some clones in this sample may be carry-over from other donors' samples.

V is TRBV7-2 and J is TRBJ2-7; no firm D call. The V gene lost 5 bases and the J gene lost 4 bases, with 15 bases spanning the gap. The CDR3 totals 14 residues. Germline V CDR1 and CDR2: SGHTA, FQGNSA. CDR3 DNA: TGTGCCAGCAGCCCCCTTGCCCAGAGATACGAGCAGTACTTC. This codes for CASSPLAQRYEQYF.

J is TRBJ1-1 and V is TRBV30; the D is unclear. The CDR3 length is 12 residues. Trimming took 0 bases from V and 4 from J, leaving 6 bases between them. Germline lookup yields CDR1 GTSNPN and CDR2 SVGIG (reference sequence). The CDR3 region has the DNA TGTGCCTGGAGTGTAAGGCCCACTGAAGCTTTCTTT. Protein sequence: CAWSVRPTEAFF.

The chain carries TRBV6-1 and TRBJ1-1; D not resolved. The CDR3 is made up of 16 amino acids. The germline gives CDR1 MNHNS, CDR2 SASEGT. The V and J ends lost 1 base and 2 bases respectively, with 14 bases between them. Written as DNA, the CDR3 is TGTGCCAGCAGTGAAGTCCAGACTACCTTCAACACTGAAGCTTTCTTT. Translated, it gives CASSEVQTTFNTEAFF.

The V gene is TRBV18, the J gene TRBJ1-4, with 7 bases identical to TRBD1. V trimming: 3 bases; J trimming: 5 bases; junction bases outside the gene matches: 6. The CDR3 totals 15 residues. Per germline, CDR1 KGHSH and CDR2 LQKENI. CDR3: CASSPPGQWNEKLFF. CDR3 nucleotide sequence: TGTGCCAGCTCACCGCCGGGACAGTGGAATGAAAAACTGTTTTTT.

The chain has TRBV7-9 and TRBJ1-2; 8 bases are shared with TRBD1. The CDR3 spans 15 residues. CDR1 is SEHNR and CDR2 is FQNEAQ in the germline V gene (reference sequence). J lost 4 bases, V lost 5 bases, and 9 bases had no gene match. DNA of the CDR3: TGTGCCAGCAGCCATCCGGGACAGGCGCTCTATGGCTACACCTTC. Protein sequence: CASSHPGQALYGYTF.

The rearrangement uses TRBV5-8 and TRBJ1-5; D gene ambiguous. The germline V gene encodes CDR1 SGHTS and CDR2 YDEGEE. The CDR3 contains 16 residues. Trimming left V 3 bases short and J 0 bases short, with 13 bases between. The CDR3 here is CASSSGLDLSNQPQHF. In DNA, the CDR3 is TGTGCCAGCAGCTCCGGCCTGGACCTTAGCAATCAGCCCCAGCATTTT.

The chain carries TRBV5-1 and TRBJ2-1; D is possibly TRBD2 (5 bases). CDR1 is SGHRS and CDR2 is YFSETQ in the germline V gene. The length of the CDR3 is 15 residues. Trimming shortened V by 0 bases and J by 2 bases, and 9 bases separated the two germline ends. In DNA form, the CDR3 reads TGCGCCAGCAGCTTGGTGGAGGCTACCTACAATGAGCAGTTCTTC. It specifies CASSLVEATYNEQFF.

The chain has TRBV29-1 and TRBJ1-2; a possible D gene is TRBD1 (5 bases). This CDR3 has 13 residues. V was cut by 7 bases and J by 4 bases, with 16 bases left in between. Germline V gene sequence: CDR1 SQVTM, CDR2 ANQGSEA. In nucleotides, the CDR3 is TGCAGCGCCCCGGGGGGATTCGGCTATGGCTACACCTTC. This codes for CSAPGGFGYGYTF.

This clone came up once. J is TRBJ2-2 and V is TRBV11-2, with unresolved D. Germline loops: CDR1 SGHAT, CDR2 FQNNGV. V dropped 8 bases and J dropped 1 base, with 8 bases sitting between them. The CDR3 is 13 residues long. CDR3 region: CASGSGNTGELFF. The CDR3 coding sequence is TGTGCCAGCGGATCAGGGAACACCGGGGAGCTGTTTTTT. The full variable domain, its missing parts supplied by reference TRBV11-2 and TRBJ2-2, is EAGVAQSPRYKIIEKRQSVAFWCNPISGHATLYWYQQILGQGPKLLIQFQNNGVVDDSQLPKDRFSAERLKGVDSTLKIQPAKLEDSAVYLCASGSGNTGELFFGEGSRLTVL.

This clone was observed once. The gene calls are TRBV6-6 and TRBJ2-5; 9 nucleotides align to TRBD1. CDR3 length equals 13 residues. The germline V gene encodes CDR1 MNHNY and CDR2 SVGAGI (reference sequence). Trimming at V came to 6 bases and at J to 6 bases, leaving 5 bases not matched to a gene. As DNA, the CDR3 is TGTGCCAGCAGGCGGACAGGGGAAAAGACCCAGTACTTC. Translation: CASRRTGEKTQYF.

V and J are TRBV4-1 and TRBJ2-4; 10 positions agree with TRBD2. Trimming removed 3 bases from V and 2 bases from J; junction bases left unmatched: 4. CDR3 length equals 16 residues. Germline V gene data show CDR1 as MGHRA and CDR2 as YSYEKL. The CDR3 DNA is TGCGCCAGCAGCCAGCTAGCGGGAGTTACCAAAAACATTCAGTACTTC. Residues: CASSQLAGVTKNIQYF.

The chain carries TRBV7-9 and TRBJ1-5; possibly TRBD1 for D (5 bases). The length of the CDR3 is 14 residues. Per germline, CDR1 SEHNR and CDR2 FQNEAQ (reference sequence). The germline V and J ends were trimmed by 2 bases and 4 bases, with 9 bases remaining between them. The CDR3: CASSLFGGNQPQHF. CDR3 bases: TGTGCCAGCAGCTTATTTGGGGGGAATCAGCCCCAGCATTTT.

Worth noting for this clone: The sample carries other DNA sequences with the same CDR3. This chain connects TRBV5-1 to TRBJ2-3, with D uncertain. V shed 1 base and J shed 2 bases, with 8 bases lying between them. The germline CDR1 and CDR2 sequences are SGHRS and YFSETQ. CDR3 size: 14 residues. CDR3 nucleotides: TGCGCCAGCAGCTTGTTCGGCTCCACAGATACGCAGTATTTT. Translation gives CASSLFGSTDTQYF.

This clone was detected once. Other DNA variants within this sample encode the same CDR3. V usage is TRBV18 and J usage is TRBJ1-1, with no clear D. Germline lookup yields CDR1 KGHSH and CDR2 LQKENI. The CDR3 has 15 residues. The ends were cut back, 2 bases at V and 0 bases at J, with 10 bases in the middle. CDR3 nucleotides: TGTGCCAGCTCACCAGGGAGGGTGATGAACACTGAAGCTTTCTTT. This codes for CASSPGRVMNTEAFF.

J is TRBJ2-1 and V is TRBV28; D uncertain. Trimming took 10 bases from V and 6 from J, leaving 13 bases between them. CDR1 is MDHEN and CDR2 is SYDVKM in the germline V gene. The length of the CDR3 is 12 residues. The chain's CDR3 is CATRREFNEQFF. DNA for the CDR3: TGTGCCACCCGAAGGGAATTCAATGAGCAGTTCTTC.

The chain is built from TRBV7-6 and TRBJ2-1; perhaps TRBD2 as D (6 bases). Trimming removed 0 bases from V and 4 bases from J, with 19 bases in between. CDR1 SGHVS and CDR2 FNYEAQ come from the germline V gene. This CDR3 has 18 amino acids. The CDR3 sequence is CASSLATPTGTSYNEQFF. CDR3 DNA sequence: TGTGCCAGCAGCTTAGCGACCCCCACCGGGACTTCATACAATGAGCAGTTCTTC.

With regard to this clone: A read error may produce the germline difference seen at one junction end. At the DNA level, this CDR3 is encoded by other sequences in the same sample as well. V is TRBV7-9 and J is TRBJ1-1; 7 bases align to TRBD1. This CDR3 has 13 residues. CDR1 and CDR2 (germline): SEHNR, FQNEAQ (reference sequence). The CDR3 bases are TGTGCCAGCAGCACCCAGGGGGACACTGAAGCCTTCTTT. Protein: CASSTQGDTEAFF.

J is TRBJ1-4 and V is TRBV5-4, with TRBD1 matching over 10 bases. This CDR3 spans 15 amino acids. V trimming: 4 bases; J trimming: 5 bases; junction bases outside the gene matches: 5. CDR1 and CDR2 from the germline V gene are SGHNT and YYREEE (reference sequence). The CDR3 DNA reads as TGTGCCAGCAGCGGGGGGGGACAGGGGAATGAAAAACTGTTTTTT. It translates to CASSGGGQGNEKLFF.

V is TRBV28 and J is TRBJ1-2; weak D call: TRBD1 (6 bases). This CDR3 has 16 amino acids. V was clipped by 10 bases and J by 2 bases, with 23 bases between them. Germline values: CDR1 MDHEN, CDR2 SYDVKM. CDR3 in amino acids: CAITPGGSISNYGYTF. CDR3 sequence (DNA): TGTGCCATTACGCCCGGGGGCAGCATATCCAACTATGGCTACACCTTC.

CDR3 in DNA: TGTGCCAGCAGTGAAATTGGAGAGCAGTACTTC. As protein: CASSEIGEQYF. The genes are TRBV6-1 and TRBJ2-7, with unresolved D. Trimming cost V 2 bases and J 7 bases, with 6 bases left between them. Germline values: CDR1 MNHNS, CDR2 SASEGT. This CDR3 comprises 11 residues.

Concerning this clone itself: This sample includes further DNA sequences coding for the same CDR3. This rearrangement joins TRBV5-1 to TRBJ2-2; D is undetermined. Trimming shortened V by 1 base and J by 0 bases, and 7 bases separated the two germline ends. Germline V gene sequence: CDR1 SGHRS, CDR2 YFSETQ. The CDR3 is made up of 15 amino acids. The CDR3 DNA follows: TGCGCCAGCAGCTTGAGTACAGCGAACACCGGGGAGCTGTTTTTT. Its translation: CASSLSTANTGELFF. Using reference TRBV5-1 and TRBJ2-2 for the parts outside the CDR3, the full variable domain is KAGVTQTPRYLIKTRGQQVTLSCSPISGHRSVSWYQQTPGQGLQFLFEYFSETQRNKGNFPGRFSGRQFSNSRSEMNVSTLELGDSALYLCASSLSTANTGELFFGEGSRLTVL.

The chain is built from TRBV27 and TRBJ2-7, with D possibly matching TRBD2 (6 bases). Germline assignment: CDR1 MNHEY and CDR2 SMNVEV (reference sequence). The CDR3 extends over 18 amino acids. V was clipped by 10 bases and J by 2 bases, with 30 bases between them. CDR3 sequence (DNA): TGTGCCATCCCCTCCCCGGGAGCCCCGCGTGTGGAACCCTACGAGCAGTACTTC. It translates to CAIPSPGAPRVEPYEQYF.

This clone was seen once. V is TRBV11-2 and J is TRBJ2-7, with TRBD2 matching over 10 bases. CDR3 length equals 15 residues. Germline trimming cut 3 bases from V and 0 bases from J; bases unmatched to any gene: 2. Germline loops: CDR1 SGHAT, CDR2 FQNNGV. The CDR3 spells CASSFSGRSSYEQYF. CDR3 in DNA: TGTGCCAGCAGCTTTAGCGGGAGGAGCTCCTACGAGCAGTACTTC.

The chain couples TRBV10-3 to TRBJ1-2; possible D gene TRBD1, 6 bases. The CDR3 has 14 residues. The germline V and J ends were trimmed by 4 bases and 6 bases, with 15 bases remaining between them. Germline V lookup: CDR1 ENHRY, CDR2 SYGVKD. The CDR3 spells CAISGQGSFDGYTF. In DNA form, the CDR3 reads TGTGCCATCAGTGGGCAGGGGTCGTTTGATGGCTACACCTTC.

A remark on this clone: The same CDR3 arises from other DNA sequences in this sample as well. The chain couples TRBV6-5 to TRBJ2-7; 7 nucleotides line up with TRBD1. This CDR3 spans 15 amino acids. The J segment lost 3 bases and the V segment lost 0 bases, leaving 5 bases of the junction unmatched. Germline CDR1 MNHEY, CDR2 SVGAGI. The DNA for the CDR3 is TGTGCCAGCAGTTACTCTGGGACAGCACACTACGAGCAGTACTTC. Residues: CASSYSGTAHYEQYF.

The table lists this clone with a few counts. CDR3 bases: TGTGCCAGCAGTCAAGGGGATAGCAATCAGCCCCAGCATTTT. Translating it yields CASSQGDSNQPQHF. The rearrangement joins TRBV27 to TRBJ1-5; D is possibly TRBD1 (5 bases). The CDR3 contains 14 residues. Germline V gene sequence: CDR1 MNHEY, CDR2 SMNVEV (reference sequence). Trimming removed 5 bases from V and 0 bases from J, with 8 bases in between.